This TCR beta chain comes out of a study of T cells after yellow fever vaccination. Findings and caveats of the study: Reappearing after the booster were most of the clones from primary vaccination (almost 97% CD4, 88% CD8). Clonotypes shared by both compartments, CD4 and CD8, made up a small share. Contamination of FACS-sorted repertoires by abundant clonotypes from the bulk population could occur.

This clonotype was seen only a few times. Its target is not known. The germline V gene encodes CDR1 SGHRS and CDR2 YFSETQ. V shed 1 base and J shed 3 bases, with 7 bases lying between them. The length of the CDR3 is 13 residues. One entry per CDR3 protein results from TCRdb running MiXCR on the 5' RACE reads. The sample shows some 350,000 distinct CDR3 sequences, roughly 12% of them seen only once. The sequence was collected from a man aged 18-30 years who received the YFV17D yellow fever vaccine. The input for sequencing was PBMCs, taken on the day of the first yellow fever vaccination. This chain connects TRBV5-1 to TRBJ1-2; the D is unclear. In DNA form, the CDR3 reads TGCGCCAGCAGCTTGAACGGGGACTATGGCTACACCTTC. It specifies CASSLNGDYGYTF.